This TCR beta chain was documented in a study of CD8+ T cells in alopecia areata. Study at large: Tofacitinib lasted 6 to 18 months, then 6 months off drug.

Extracted from the samples, RNA was reverse transcribed into cDNA to serve as the sequencing template. Here immunoSEQ multiplex PCR was the method, and the copy in TCRdb shows in-frame clones only, minus some. This table holds 130,000 to 150,000 clones, roughly 48% found once. This clone has just one count. Its antigen is currently unknown. The same CDR3 arises from other DNA sequences in this sample as well. Collected material from alopecia areata patients comprised lesional scalp punch biopsies and peripheral blood. Study outcomes and limitations: Sequencing of scalp tissue also captures the resident alphabeta T cells of normal skin.

Specimen: CD4+ T cells sorted from blood. This clonotype originated in a human donor with alopecia areata.

CDR3 sequence reads: CASSQETQYF. The CDR3, as DNA: TGTGCCAGCTCTCAAGAGACCCAGTACTTC. This chain links TRBV18 with TRBJ2-5, with no clear D. The CDR3 runs 10 residues. Germline lookup yields CDR1 KGHSH and CDR2 LQKENI. The ends were cut back, 6 bases at V and 2 bases at J, with 1 base in the middle.